These T cell receptor beta chains were read from a single sample in a study of radiotherapy plus CTLA-4 blockade in lung cancer. Assay: immunoSEQ multiplex PCR; the TCRdb copy retains only in-frame clones and omits some. The sample yields 30,000 or so clones, roughly 70% seen once. This specimen was peripheral blood, taken from a patient treated with radiotherapy plus ipilimumab. The source is a human donor with non-small cell lung cancer who had stable disease on radiotherapy plus ipilimumab. The CDR3 runs from the conserved cysteine through the conserved F or W. The D gene is left open where the match is weak. Clone sizes are given selectively: once, few, many, or a class where the clone is expanded.

>-|TRBV28|TRBJ1-2|-
TGTGCCAGCAGGGCGACAGACACGCTATCTGGCTACACCTTC
CASRATDTLSGYTF
>-|TRBV6-4|TRBJ2-7|-
TGTGCCAGCAGTGACGTGGGACTGGGCTACGAGCAGTACTTC
CASSDVGLGYEQYF
>-|TRBV6-5|TRBJ1-2|-
TGTGCCAGCAGTTACTCGCCGGGCCCGGGCTATGGCTACACCTTC
CASSYSPGPGYGYTF
>-|TRBV7-9|TRBJ2-5|-
TGTGCCAGCGGACAAGAGACCCAGTACTTC
CASGQETQYF
>-|TRBV5-4|TRBJ1-5|TRBD1
TGTGCCAGCAGCTTGGGGGGGGACAGGGGCGGGCAGCCCCAGCATTTT
CASSLGGDRGGQPQHF
>-|TRBV6-6|TRBJ2-1|TRBD2
TGTGCCAGCAGCCTAGCGGGGGGTTACAATGAGCAGTTCTTC
CASSLAGGYNEQFF
>-|TRBV7-6|TRBJ2-1|-
TGTGCCAGCACCAGGAGGGCGAGCTCCTACAATGAGCAGTTCTTC
CASTRRASSYNEQFF
>-|TRBV4-1|TRBJ2-1|-
TGCGCCAGCAGCCTTGCGACAGGTTACAATGAGCAGTTCTTC
CASSLATGYNEQFF
>-|TRBV5-1|TRBJ2-2|TRBD1
TGCGCCAGCAGCTTGGGGACAGGGTTTAACACCGGGGAGCTGTTTTTT
CASSLGTGFNTGELFF
>-|TRBV5-5|TRBJ2-3|-
TGTGCCAGCAGTCGGCTGGAGGGAGGAACAGATACGCAGTATTTT
CASSRLEGGTDTQYF
>-|TRBV7-6|TRBJ2-1|TRBD2
TGTGCCAGCAGCTTAGATGGGCGGGGGGGCTACAATGAGCAGTTCTTC
CASSLDGRGGYNEQFF
>-|TRBV10-3|TRBJ2-7|-
TGTGCCATCAGTGAGGCAGCTTGGGAGCAGTACTTC
CAISEAAWEQYF
>-|TRBV19|TRBJ2-6|TRBD1
TGTGCCAGTAGTATAGTCCTCACAGGGGGCGGCTCTGGGGCCAACGTCCTGACTTTC
CASSIVLTGGGSGANVLTF
>-|TRBV28|TRBJ1-2|TRBD1
TGTGCCAGCAGTTTAGGCGGGGACAGGTCCGACTATGGCTACACCTTC
CASSLGGDRSDYGYTF
>-|TRBV28|TRBJ2-1|TRBD1
TGTGCCAGCAGTTTATGGAGGACAGGGCCCAGCTCCTACAATGAGCAGTTCTTC
CASSLWRTGPSSYNEQFF
>-|TRBV7-6|TRBJ1-2|-
TGTGCCACCTCCCCTGGGCAGGGGATGGGCTACACCTTC
CATSPGQGMGYTF
>few|TRBV2|TRBJ1-1|TRBD1
TGTGCCAGCAGCGGACAGGGTGGAACTGAAGCTTTCTTT
CASSGQGGTEAFF
>-|TRBV5-1|TRBJ2-3|TRBD1
TGCGCCAGCAGCGCGCTTGGACAGGGCGGAGATACGCAGTATTTT
CASSALGQGGDTQYF
>-|TRBV7-9|TRBJ2-3|TRBD2
TGTGCCAGCAGCCCTGGACTAGCGGGAGGGTCAGATACGCAGTATTTT
CASSPGLAGGSDTQYF
>-|TRBV28|TRBJ1-1|-
TGTGCCAGCACTGGGAACACTGAAGCTTTCTTT
CASTGNTEAFF
>-|TRBV19|TRBJ1-2|-
TGTGCCAGTAGTATGACCGGGACAAACTATGGCTACACCTTC
CASSMTGTNYGYTF
>-|TRBV19|TRBJ1-1|-
TGTGCCAGCACCCTCGGACAGTCGAACACTGAAGCTTTCTTT
CASTLGQSNTEAFF
>medium-sized|TRBV5-6|TRBJ2-7|-
TGTGCCAGCAGCGCCATGAAAGGCGAGCAGTACTTC
CASSAMKGEQYF
>-|TRBV11-2|TRBJ1-1|-
TGTGCCAGCAGCTTGATGGGTTCTTGGGCTTTCTTT
CASSLMGSWAFF
>-|TRBV19|TRBJ2-5|-
TGTGCCAGTACCTCACAAGAGACCCAGTACTTC
CASTSQETQYF
>-|TRBV11-2|TRBJ1-2|TRBD1
TGTGCCAGCAGCTCACACCTCCGGGACAGGTGGTATGGCTACACCTTC
CASSSHLRDRWYGYTF
>-|TRBV21-1|TRBJ2-7|-
TGTGCCAGCAGCAAAGTCCGAGTGCGGGGGCTCCGCGTCGAGCAGTACTTC
CASSKVRVRGLRVEQYF
>few|TRBV20-1|TRBJ2-1|-
TGCAGTGCTAGACTCTACAATGAGCAGTTCTTC
CSARLYNEQFF
>-|TRBV28|TRBJ1-2|-
TGTGCCAGCAGCCGGACCTTACAGGGACATTCGGTCTATGGCTACACCTTC
CASSRTLQGHSVYGYTF
>-|TRBV4-1|TRBJ1-4|-
TGCGCCAGCAGACCGAAGCCGTTAGGTGGAGGGACTAATGAAAAACTGTTTTTT
CASRPKPLGGGTNEKLFF
>-|TRBV7-3|TRBJ2-1|-
TGTGCCAGCAGCACACACCAGGGTAGTGAGCAGTTCTTC
CASSTHQGSEQFF
>-|TRBV5-1|TRBJ1-3|TRBD1
TGCGCCAGCAGCTTGTCGCGGACAGGGACCTCTGGAAACACCATATATTTT
CASSLSRTGTSGNTIYF
>few|TRBV6-1|TRBJ2-7|-
TGTGCCAGCAGTCCCCAACAGGGGAGGTCCTACGAGCAGTACTTC
CASSPQQGRSYEQYF
>-|TRBV25-1|TRBJ1-2|-
TGTGCCAGCAGTGAATTTGGCAGGGACCATGGCTACACCTTC
CASSEFGRDHGYTF
>-|TRBV19|TRBJ1-5|TRBD1
TGTGCCAGTAGTACCGGACAGGGTGTGGTGAGCAATCAGCCCCAGCATTTT
CASSTGQGVVSNQPQHF
>few|TRBV18|TRBJ1-1|-
TGTGCCAGCTCACCGTCCGACGGGTTTGAAGCTTTCTTT
CASSPSDGFEAFF
>-|TRBV27|TRBJ1-5|-
TGTGCCAGCAGTCGGGGGCAGTATAGCAATCAGCCCCAGCATTTT
CASSRGQYSNQPQHF
>-|TRBV5-5|TRBJ2-3|-
TGTGCCAGCAGCCGTACAGTGGCACGCACAGATACGCAGTATTTT
CASSRTVARTDTQYF
>-|TRBV6-1|TRBJ2-1|TRBD2
TGTGCCAGCAGTAAAGCGGGAGGACTTTACAATGAGCAGTTCTTC
CASSKAGGLYNEQFF
>-|TRBV5-4|TRBJ2-3|-
TGTGCCAGCAGCTTGAAACTTAGCACAGATACGCAGTATTTT
CASSLKLSTDTQYF
>-|TRBV7-2|TRBJ2-1|TRBD2
TGTGCCAGCAGCTTAGGCTCTCCGAGCGGGAGGCGCAATGAGCAGTTCTTC
CASSLGSPSGRRNEQFF
>-|TRBV18|TRBJ2-5|TRBD2
TGTGCCAGCTCACCTCTCCTAGCGGTAAAAGGGACCCAGTACTTC
CASSPLLAVKGTQYF
>-|TRBV7-2|TRBJ2-3|TRBD2
TGTGCCAGCAGCCCTGGGTGGGGCGGGAGGGCCATAGGCGATACGCAGTATTTT
CASSPGWGGRAIGDTQYF
>-|TRBV28|TRBJ1-1|-
TGTGCCAGCAGTTTTAATTTCGGGGGGGGGACCACTGAAGCTTTCTTT
CASSFNFGGGTTEAFF
>-|TRBV19|TRBJ1-1|TRBD1
TGTGCCAGTAGTATAGGACAGGGGGCGGGCCGCACTGAAGCTTTCTTT
CASSIGQGAGRTEAFF